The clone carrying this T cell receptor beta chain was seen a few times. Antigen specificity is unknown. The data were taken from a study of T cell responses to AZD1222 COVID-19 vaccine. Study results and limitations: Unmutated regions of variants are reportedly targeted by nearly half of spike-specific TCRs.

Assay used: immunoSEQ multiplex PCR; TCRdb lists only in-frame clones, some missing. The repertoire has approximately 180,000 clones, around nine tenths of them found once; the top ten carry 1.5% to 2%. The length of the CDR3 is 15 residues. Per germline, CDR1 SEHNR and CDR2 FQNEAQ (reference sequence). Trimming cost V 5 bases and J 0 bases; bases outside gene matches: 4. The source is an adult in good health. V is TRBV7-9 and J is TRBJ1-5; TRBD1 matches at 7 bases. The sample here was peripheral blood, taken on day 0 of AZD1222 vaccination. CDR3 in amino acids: CASSGDSFSNQPQHF. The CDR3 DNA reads TGTGCCAGCAGCGGGGACAGTTTTAGCAATCAGCCCCAGCATTTT.